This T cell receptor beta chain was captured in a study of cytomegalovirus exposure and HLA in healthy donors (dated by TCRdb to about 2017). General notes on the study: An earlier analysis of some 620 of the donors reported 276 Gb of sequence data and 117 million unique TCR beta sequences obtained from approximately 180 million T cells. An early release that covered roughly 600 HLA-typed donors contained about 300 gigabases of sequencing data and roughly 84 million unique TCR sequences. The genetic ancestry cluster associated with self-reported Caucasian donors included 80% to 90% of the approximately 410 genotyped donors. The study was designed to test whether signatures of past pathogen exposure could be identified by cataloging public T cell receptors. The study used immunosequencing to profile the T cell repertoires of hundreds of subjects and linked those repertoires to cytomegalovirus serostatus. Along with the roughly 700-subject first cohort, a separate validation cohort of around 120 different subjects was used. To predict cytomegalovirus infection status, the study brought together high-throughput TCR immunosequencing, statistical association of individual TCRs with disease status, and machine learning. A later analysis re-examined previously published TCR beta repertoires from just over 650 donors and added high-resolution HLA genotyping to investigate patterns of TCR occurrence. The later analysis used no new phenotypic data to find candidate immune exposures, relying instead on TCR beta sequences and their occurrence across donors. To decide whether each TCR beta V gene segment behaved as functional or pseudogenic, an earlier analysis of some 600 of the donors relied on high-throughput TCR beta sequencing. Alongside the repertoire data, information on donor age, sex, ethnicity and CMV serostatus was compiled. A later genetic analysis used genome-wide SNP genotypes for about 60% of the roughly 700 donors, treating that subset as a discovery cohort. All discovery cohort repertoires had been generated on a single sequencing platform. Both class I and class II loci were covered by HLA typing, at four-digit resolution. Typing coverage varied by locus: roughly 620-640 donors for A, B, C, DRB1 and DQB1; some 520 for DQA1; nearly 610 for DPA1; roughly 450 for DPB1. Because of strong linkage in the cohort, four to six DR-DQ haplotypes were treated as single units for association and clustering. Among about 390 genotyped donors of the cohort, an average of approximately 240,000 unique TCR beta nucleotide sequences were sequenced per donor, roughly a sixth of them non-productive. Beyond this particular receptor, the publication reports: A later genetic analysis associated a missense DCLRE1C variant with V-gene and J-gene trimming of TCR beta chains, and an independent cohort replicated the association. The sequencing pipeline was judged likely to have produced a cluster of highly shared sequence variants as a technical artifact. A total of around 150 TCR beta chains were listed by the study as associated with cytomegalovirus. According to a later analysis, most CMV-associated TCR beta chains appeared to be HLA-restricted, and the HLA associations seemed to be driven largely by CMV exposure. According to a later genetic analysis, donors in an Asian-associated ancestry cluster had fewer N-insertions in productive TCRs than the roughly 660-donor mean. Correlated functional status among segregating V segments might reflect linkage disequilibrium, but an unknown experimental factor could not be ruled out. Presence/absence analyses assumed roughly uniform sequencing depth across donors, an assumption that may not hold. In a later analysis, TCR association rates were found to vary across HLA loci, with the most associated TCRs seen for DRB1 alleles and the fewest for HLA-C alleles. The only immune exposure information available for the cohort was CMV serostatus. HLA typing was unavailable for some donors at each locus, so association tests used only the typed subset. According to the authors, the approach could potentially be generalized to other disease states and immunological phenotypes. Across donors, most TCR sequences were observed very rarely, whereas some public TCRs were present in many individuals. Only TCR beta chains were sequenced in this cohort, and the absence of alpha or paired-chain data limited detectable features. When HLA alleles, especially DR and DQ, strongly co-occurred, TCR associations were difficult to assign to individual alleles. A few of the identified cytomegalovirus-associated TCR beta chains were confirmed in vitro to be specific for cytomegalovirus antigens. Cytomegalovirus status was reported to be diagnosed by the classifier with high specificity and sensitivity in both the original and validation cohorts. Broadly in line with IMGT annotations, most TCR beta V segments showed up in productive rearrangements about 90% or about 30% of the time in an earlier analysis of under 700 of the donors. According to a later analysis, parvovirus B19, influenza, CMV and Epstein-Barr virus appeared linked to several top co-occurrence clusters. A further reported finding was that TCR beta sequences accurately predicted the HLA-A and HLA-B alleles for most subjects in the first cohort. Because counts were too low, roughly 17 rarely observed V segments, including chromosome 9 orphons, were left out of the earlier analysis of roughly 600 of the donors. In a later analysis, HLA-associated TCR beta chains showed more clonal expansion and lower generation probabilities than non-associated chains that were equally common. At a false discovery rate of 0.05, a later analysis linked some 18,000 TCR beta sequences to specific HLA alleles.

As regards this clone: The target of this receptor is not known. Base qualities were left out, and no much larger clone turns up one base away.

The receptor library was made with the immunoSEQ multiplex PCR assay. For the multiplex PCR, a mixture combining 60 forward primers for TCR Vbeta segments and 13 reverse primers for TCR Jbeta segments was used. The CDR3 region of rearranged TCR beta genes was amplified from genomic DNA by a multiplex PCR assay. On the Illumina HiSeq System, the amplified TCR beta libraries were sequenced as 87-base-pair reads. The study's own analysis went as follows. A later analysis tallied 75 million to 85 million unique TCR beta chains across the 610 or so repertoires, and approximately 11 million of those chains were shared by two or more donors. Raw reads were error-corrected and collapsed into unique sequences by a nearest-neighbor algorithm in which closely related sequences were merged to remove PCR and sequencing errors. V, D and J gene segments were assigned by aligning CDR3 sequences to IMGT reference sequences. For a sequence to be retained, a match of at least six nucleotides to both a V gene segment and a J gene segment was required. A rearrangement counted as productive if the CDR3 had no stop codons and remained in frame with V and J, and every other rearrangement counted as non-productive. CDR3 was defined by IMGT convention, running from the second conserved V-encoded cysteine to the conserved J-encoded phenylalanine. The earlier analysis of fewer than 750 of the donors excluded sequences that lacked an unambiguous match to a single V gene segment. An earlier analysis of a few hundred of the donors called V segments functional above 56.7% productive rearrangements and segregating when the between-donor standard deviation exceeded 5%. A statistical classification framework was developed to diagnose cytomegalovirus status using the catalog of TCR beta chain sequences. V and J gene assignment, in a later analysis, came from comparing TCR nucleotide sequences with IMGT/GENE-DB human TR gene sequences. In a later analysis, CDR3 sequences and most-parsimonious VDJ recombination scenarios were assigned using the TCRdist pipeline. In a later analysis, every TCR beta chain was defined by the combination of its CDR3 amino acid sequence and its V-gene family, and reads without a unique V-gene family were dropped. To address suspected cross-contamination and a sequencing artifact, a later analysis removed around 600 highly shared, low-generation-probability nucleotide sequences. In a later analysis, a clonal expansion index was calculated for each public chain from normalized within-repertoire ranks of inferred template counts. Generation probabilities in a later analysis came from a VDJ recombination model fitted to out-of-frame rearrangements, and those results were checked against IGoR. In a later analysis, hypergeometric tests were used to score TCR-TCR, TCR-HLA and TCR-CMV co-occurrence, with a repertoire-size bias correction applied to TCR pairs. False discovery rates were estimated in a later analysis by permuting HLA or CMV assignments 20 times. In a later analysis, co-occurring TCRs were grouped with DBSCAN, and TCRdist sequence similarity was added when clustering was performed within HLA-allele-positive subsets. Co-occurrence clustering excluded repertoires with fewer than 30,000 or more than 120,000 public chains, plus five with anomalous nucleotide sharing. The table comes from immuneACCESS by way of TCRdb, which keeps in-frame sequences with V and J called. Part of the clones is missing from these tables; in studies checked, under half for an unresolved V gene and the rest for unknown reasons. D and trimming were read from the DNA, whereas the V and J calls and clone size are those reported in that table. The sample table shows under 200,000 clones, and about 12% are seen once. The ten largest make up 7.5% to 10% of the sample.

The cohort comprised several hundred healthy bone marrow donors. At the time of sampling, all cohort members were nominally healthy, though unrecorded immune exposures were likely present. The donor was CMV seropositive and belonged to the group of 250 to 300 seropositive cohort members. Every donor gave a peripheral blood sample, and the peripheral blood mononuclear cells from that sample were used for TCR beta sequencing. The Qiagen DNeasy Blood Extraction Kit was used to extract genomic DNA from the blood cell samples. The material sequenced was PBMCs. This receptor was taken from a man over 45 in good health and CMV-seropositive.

DNA sequence: TGCGCCAGCAGACGGGACAGGGGGGGAGGCTACACCTTC. It translates as CASRRDRGGGYTF. The chain is assembled from TRBV5-1 and TRBJ1-2; 11 bases in the junction line up with TRBD1. From the cysteine through the phenylalanine, the CDR3 covers 13 amino acids. This entry keeps only the CDR3 DNA: 39 bases, framed from base 1. Clipping removes 5 bases from V and 8 bases from J, with 5 as the unmatched junction base count. CDR1 and CDR2, looked up from the germline V gene, are SGHRS and YFSETQ. Where the CDR3 stops, the reference TRBV5-1 and TRBJ1-2 genes take over; the full variable domain is KAGVTQTPRYLIKTRGQQVTLSCSPISGHRSVSWYQQTPGQGLQFLFEYFSETQRNKGNFPGRFSGRQFSNSRSEMNVSTLELGDSALYLCASRRDRGGGYTFGSGTRLTVV.